The clone carrying this TCR beta chain turned up a few times. The data were obtained in a study of response to subunit inactivated influenza vaccine. From the RT-PCR reads, TCRdb called clonotypes with MiXCR, one entry per CDR3 protein. The sample includes roughly 700,000 distinct CDR3 sequences, about 15% of them seen just once. The starting material was PBMCs from blood, obtained roughly 15 days before vaccination. This clonotype was obtained from a man between 45 and 60 years old who received an inactivated influenza vaccine.

Here the CDR3 DNA reads TGCAGTGCGGGAAGACGGACGAACACTGAAGCTTTCTTT. Its translation: CSAGRRTNTEAFF. The chain has TRBV20-1 and TRBJ1-1; the D is unclear. This CDR3 has 13 residues. Germline V gives CDR1 DFQATT, CDR2 SNEGSKA (reference sequence). V was pared by 6 bases and J by 1 base, with 12 bases between.